The clone carrying this T cell receptor beta chain was counted a single time. Its antigen is not identified. The sample is drawn from a study of T cell responses to AZD1222 COVID-19 vaccine. Method: immunoSEQ multiplex PCR; TCRdb's copy keeps in-frame clones and lacks some. Here the sample spans some 130,000 clones, approximately 83% being singletons. The CDR3 is 16 residues long. Germline V gene lookup returns CDR1 MNHNY and CDR2 SVGAGI (reference sequence). V shed 4 bases and J shed 1 base, with 15 bases lying between them. General observations from the study: The donor cohort was predominantly white British with a female majority, and clonal diversity may have been underestimated.

This receptor was taken from an adult in good health. Sample: peripheral blood, taken on day 0 of AZD1222 vaccination. This chain uses TRBV6-6 with TRBJ2-3; possibly TRBD2 for D (6 bases). The CDR3 reads CASSLYSGRGTDTQYF. The CDR3 bases are TGTGCCAGCAGTTTATACAGCGGGCGGGGCACAGATACGCAGTATTTT.